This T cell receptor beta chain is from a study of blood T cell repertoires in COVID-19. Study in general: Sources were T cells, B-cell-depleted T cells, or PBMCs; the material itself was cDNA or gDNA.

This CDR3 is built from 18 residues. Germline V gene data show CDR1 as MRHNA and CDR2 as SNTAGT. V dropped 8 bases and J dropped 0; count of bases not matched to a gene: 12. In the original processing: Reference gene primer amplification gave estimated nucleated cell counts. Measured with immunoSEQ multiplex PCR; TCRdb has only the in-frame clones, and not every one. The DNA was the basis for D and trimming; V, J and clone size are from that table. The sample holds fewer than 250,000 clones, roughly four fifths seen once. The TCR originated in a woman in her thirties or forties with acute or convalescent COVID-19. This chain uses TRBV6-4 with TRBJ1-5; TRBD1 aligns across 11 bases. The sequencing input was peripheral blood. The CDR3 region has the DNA TGTGCCAGCGGATCCGGGACAGGGGGATCCTATAGCAATCAGCCCCAGCATTTT. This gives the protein CASGSGTGGSYSNQPQHF.